This TCR beta chain was captured by sequencing in a study of cytomegalovirus exposure and HLA in healthy donors. As for the study in general: Of all 360 or so donors who were genotyped, 81% belonged to the Caucasian-associated ancestry cluster.

Use of 60 Vbeta and 13 Jbeta primers characterized the PCR. The data were produced by immunoSEQ multiplex PCR, yet TCRdb's version contains in-frame clones alone and is incomplete. The sample holds approximately 89,000 clones, roughly 80% seen once. Study-level points and caveats: Excluded: some indistinguishable V segments such as TRBV6-2 and TRBV6-3. Relative to the approximately 700-donor mean, N-insertions were reportedly fewer in an Asian-associated ancestry cluster in a later analysis.

Germline V gene data show CDR1 as SGHTA and CDR2 as FQGNSA. V lost 5 bases and J lost 7; bases outside the gene matches: 12. CDR3 size: 15 residues. As concerns this clone: What it binds is not known.

Regarding donors, all were healthy bone marrow donors. The sequenced sample was PBMCs. This TCR came from a human donor in good health. This chain links TRBV7-2 with TRBJ2-7; 9 nucleotides match TRBD1. The CDR3 sequence: CASSQQGQGVGEQYF. The CDR3 nucleotides are TGTGCCAGCAGCCAACAGGGACAGGGTGTGGGTGAGCAGTACTTC.